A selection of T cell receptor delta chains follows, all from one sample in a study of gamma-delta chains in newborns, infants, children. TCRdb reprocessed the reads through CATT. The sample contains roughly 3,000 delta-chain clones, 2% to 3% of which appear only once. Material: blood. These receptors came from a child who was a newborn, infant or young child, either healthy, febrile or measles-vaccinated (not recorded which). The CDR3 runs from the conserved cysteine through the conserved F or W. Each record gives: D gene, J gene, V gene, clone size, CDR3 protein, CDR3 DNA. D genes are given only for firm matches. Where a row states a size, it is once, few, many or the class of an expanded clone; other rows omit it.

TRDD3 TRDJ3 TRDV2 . CACDTASLGGPSLRPWDTRQMFF TGTGCCTGTGACACCGCATCTCTTGGGGGACCCAGCCTCCGCCCCTGGGACACCCGACAGATGTTTTTC
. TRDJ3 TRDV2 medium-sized CACDTVTGSSWDTRQMFF TGTGCCTGTGATACCGTAACTGGCAGCTCCTGGGACACCCGACAGATGTTTTTC
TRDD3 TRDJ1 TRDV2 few CACDPLGAETDKLIF TGTGCCTGTGACCCGCTGGGGGCCGAGACCGATAAACTCATCTTT
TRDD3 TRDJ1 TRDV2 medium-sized CACDTVRTYTSGGQYTDKLIF TGTGCCTGTGACACCGTTCGTACCTATACGTCTGGGGGCCAGTACACCGATAAACTCATCTTT
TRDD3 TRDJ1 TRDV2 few CACDTVGMWDTGYADKLIF TGTGCCTGTGACACCGTCGGAATGTGGGATACGGGCTACGCCGATAAACTCATCTTT
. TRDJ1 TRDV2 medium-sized CACDTLLVGEGSPDKLIF TGTGCCTGTGACACCCTACTTGTAGGGGAAGGATCTCCCGATAAACTCATCTTT
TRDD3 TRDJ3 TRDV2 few CACGTLGDDSWDTRQMFF TGTGCCTGTGGCACCCTGGGGGACGACTCCTGGGACACCCGACAGATGTTTTTC
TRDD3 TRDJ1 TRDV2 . CACGPLSGGNTRTDKLIF TGTGCCTGTGGCCCCCTGTCTGGGGGCAACACCAGGACCGATAAACTCATCTTT
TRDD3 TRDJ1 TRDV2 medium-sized CACDHIGGSPYTDKLIF TGTGCCTGTGACCATATAGGGGGATCCCCGTACACCGATAAACTCATCTTT
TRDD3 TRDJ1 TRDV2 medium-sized CACDYVLGDRIDKLIF TGTGCCTGTGACTATGTACTGGGGGATCGGATCGATAAACTCATCTTT
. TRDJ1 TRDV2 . CACDTVSSKREDDKLIF TGTGCCTGTGACACCGTAAGCTCTAAGAGGGAGGACGATAAACTCATCTTT
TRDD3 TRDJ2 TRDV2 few CACDTMGDTNRAQLFF TGTGCCTGTGACACCATGGGGGATACAAATAGGGCACAACTCTTCTTT
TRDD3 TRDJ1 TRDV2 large CACDTVGTGGYGLDKLIF TGTGCCTGTGACACCGTAGGTACTGGGGGATACGGACTCGATAAACTCATCTTT
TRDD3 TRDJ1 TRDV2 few CACDPIPSLGDTSTDKLTF TGTGCCTGTGACCCCATTCCTTCCCTGGGGGATACGTCGACCGATAAACTCACCTTT
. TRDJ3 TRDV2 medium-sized CACDTLGTSGSWDTRQMFF TGTGCCTGTGACACCCTGGGGACTTCGGGGTCCTGGGACACCCGACAGATGTTTTTC
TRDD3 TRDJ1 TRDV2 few CACDTLRGIGRSAGGTDKLIF TGTGCCTGTGACACTCTCCGGGGGATCGGTCGATCCGCGGGAGGTACCGATAAACTCATCTTT
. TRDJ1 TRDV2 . CACDSYFAGLPPPKLIF TGTGCCTGTGACAGCTACTTCGCCGGCCTTCCCCCCCCAAAACTCATCTTT
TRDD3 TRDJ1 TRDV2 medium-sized CACDRLLGDTTYTDKLIF TGTGCCTGTGACAGGCTACTGGGGGATACAACCTACACCGATAAACTCATCTTT
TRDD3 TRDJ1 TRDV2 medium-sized CACDTVSSRTLGDAGTDKLIF TGTGCCTGTGACACGGTGTCTTCCCGAACCCTGGGGGATGCTGGGACCGATAAACTCATCTTT
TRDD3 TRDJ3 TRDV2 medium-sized CACDTVGGYSWDTRQMFF TGTGCCTGTGACACCGTTGGGGGATACTCCTGGGACACCCGACAGATGTTTTTC